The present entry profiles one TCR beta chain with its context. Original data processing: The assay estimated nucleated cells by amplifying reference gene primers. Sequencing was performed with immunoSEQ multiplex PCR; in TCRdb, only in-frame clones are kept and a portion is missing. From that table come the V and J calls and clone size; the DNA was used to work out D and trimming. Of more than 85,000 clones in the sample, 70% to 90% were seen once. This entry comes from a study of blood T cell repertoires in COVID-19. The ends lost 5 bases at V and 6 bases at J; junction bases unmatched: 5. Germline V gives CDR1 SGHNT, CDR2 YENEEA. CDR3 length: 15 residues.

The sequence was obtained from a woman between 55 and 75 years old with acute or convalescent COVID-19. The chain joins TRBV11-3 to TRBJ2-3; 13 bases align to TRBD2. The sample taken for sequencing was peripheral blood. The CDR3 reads CASSLLAGGPDTQYF. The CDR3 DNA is TGTGCCAGCAGCCTACTAGCGGGAGGGCCGGATACGCAGTATTTT.